This T cell receptor (beta chain) was found in a study of OX40 agonist ivuxolimab in advanced cancers. Turning to the study itself: Partial responses were recorded for three patients, including one with hepatocellular carcinoma and two with cutaneous melanoma. The study's findings and limits: Normalized T-cell clonal expansion was also low in some nonresponders. Both CD4+ and CD8+ T cell populations in blood had undergone clonal expansion by week 6 at 0.1 to 3.0 mg/kg.

The protocol was immunoSEQ multiplex PCR, while the TCRdb copy is restricted to in-frame clones and leaves out a portion. This sample has around 60,000 clones, with 80% to 90% found just once. Points on this clone: What it binds is unknown.

CDR1 and CDR2 (germline): SGHRS, YFSETQ. This CDR3 is 14 amino acids long. Losses at the gene ends were 2 bases for V and 6 bases for J; bases not matched to a gene: 8. Patients with a history of autoimmune disease or on systemic immunosuppression were excluded. This specimen was CD4+ or CD8+ T cells sorted from blood, taken in a trial of the OX40 agonist ivuxolimab. The clonotype comes from an adult with an advanced solid tumor such as melanoma, head and neck, liver or kidney cancer. V is TRBV5-1 and J is TRBJ2-7, with TRBD1 matching 7 bases. CDR3 in DNA: TGCGCCAGCAGCTTAAGACAGGGTTGGGGCGAGCAGTACTTC. This gives the protein CASSLRQGWGEQYF.